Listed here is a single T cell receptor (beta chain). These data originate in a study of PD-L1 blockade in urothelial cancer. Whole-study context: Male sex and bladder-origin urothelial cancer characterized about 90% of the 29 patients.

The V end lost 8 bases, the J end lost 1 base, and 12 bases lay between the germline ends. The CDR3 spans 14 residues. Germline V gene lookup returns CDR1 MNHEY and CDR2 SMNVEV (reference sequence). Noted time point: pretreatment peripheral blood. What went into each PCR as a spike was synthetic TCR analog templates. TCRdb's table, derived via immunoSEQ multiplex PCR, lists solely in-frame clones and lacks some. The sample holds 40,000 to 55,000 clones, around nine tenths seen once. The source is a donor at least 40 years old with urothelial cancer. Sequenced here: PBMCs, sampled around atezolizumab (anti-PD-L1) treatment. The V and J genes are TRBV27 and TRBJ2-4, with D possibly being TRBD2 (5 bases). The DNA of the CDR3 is TGTGCCAGCGGACTCTGGGATGCCAAAAACATTCAGTACTTC. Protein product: CASGLWDAKNIQYF.